This T cell receptor (beta chain) is from a study of T cell responses to AZD1222 COVID-19 vaccine. Clones were sequenced by immunoSEQ multiplex PCR, and TCRdb holds only the in-frame ones, with some missing. The sample includes approximately 97,000 clones, 91% of them seen just once. Note on this clone: The antigen is not known.

Per the germline V gene, CDR1 is SGHDN and CDR2 is FVKESK. There are 14 residues in the CDR3. V lost 10 bases to trimming and J lost 7 bases, with 20 bases between them. Overall study findings and caveats: Spike-specific TCR breadth and depth went up after people got two AZD1222 doses. The donor group comprised mostly white British people and more females; the analysis possibly underestimated clonal diversity. Vaccine-related CD4 TCRs covered spike, predominating at 160-218 and 743-854.

The receptor's source is an adult in good health. The chain combines TRBV14 with TRBJ1-5; D not certain. Here the sequenced sample was peripheral blood, taken on day 0 of AZD1222 vaccination. CDR3 sequence (DNA): TGTGCCACCAGATTGAGCGGTTTAGGGCAGCCCCAGCATTTT. Residues: CATRLSGLGQPQHF.